A single sample gave rise to the 11 T cell receptor beta chains below, sequenced in a study of OX40 agonist ivuxolimab in advanced cancers. Clones were read by immunoSEQ multiplex PCR, and TCRdb kept only the in-frame ones, dropping some. Of tens of thousands of clones in the sample, approximately 85% were seen once. The source material was CD4+ or CD8+ T cells sorted from blood, sampled in a trial of the OX40 agonist ivuxolimab. Receptors were obtained from an adult with an advanced solid tumor such as melanoma, head and neck, liver or kidney cancer.

The rearrangement links TRBV28 to TRBJ2-7; 8 positions agree with TRBD2. J lost 2 bases, V lost 4 bases, and 13 bases had no gene match. The CDR3 is 17 residues long. Germline V gives CDR1 MDHEN, CDR2 SYDVKM. The CDR3 nucleotides read TGTGCCAGCAGTTCACTCCCAGGAGCGGGAGAGACCTACGAGCAGTACTTC. It specifies CASSSLPGAGETYEQYF.

CDR3 residues: CASSLPDSWKTQYF. The CDR3 region has the DNA TGTGCCAGCAGCTTACCCGACAGTTGGAAGACCCAGTACTTC. The chain uses TRBV5-5 and TRBJ2-5, with D possibly being TRBD1 (5 bases). The CDR3 runs 14 residues. Germline values: CDR1 SGHKS, CDR2 YYEKEE (reference sequence). V dropped 2 bases and J dropped 6 bases, with 14 bases sitting between them.

The chain is built from TRBV28 and TRBJ2-3; 9 bases agree with TRBD2. Unmatched junction bases numbered 4, after V lost 3 bases and J lost 6 bases. The CDR3 consists of 14 residues. CDR1 and CDR2 (germline): MDHEN, SYDVKM. CDR3 sequence (DNA): TGTGCCAGCAGTTTTGTAGCGGGGGAGGATACGCAGTATTTT. It codes for CASSFVAGEDTQYF.

The chain combines TRBV19 with TRBJ1-2; D is undetermined. CDR1 and CDR2 from the germline V gene are LNHDA and SQIVND (reference sequence). The CDR3 loop spans 17 amino acids. V was pared by 2 bases and J by 4 bases, with 20 bases between. The CDR3 DNA reads as TGTGCCAGTAGTATACAGACTCGCGACCAGACCTTCTATGGCTACACCTTC. Translation: CASSIQTRDQTFYGYTF.

The chain joins TRBV28 to TRBJ2-5; D is possibly TRBD2 (6 bases). Between the trimmed V and J ends, which lost 8 bases and 5 bases, there was a span of 21 bases. The CDR3 is 15 residues long. Per germline, CDR1 MDHEN and CDR2 SYDVKM. The CDR3 DNA sequence: TGTGCCAGCGCCTTTCGGGACCGCGGGGTGGAGACCCAGTACTTC. Translating it yields CASAFRDRGVETQYF.

V is TRBV4-1 and J is TRBJ2-2, with 10 bases aligning to TRBD2. From germline, CDR1 is MGHRA and CDR2 YSYEKL. V dropped 0 bases and J dropped 8; count of bases not matched to a gene: 6. This CDR3 comprises 16 residues. CDR3 sequence reads: CASSQDPSGGKGELFF. CDR3 nucleotides: TGCGCCAGCAGCCAAGATCCTAGCGGGGGTAAAGGGGAGCTGTTTTTT.

This clone turned up a few times. The V and J genes are TRBV5-4 and TRBJ2-1; 11 nucleotides match TRBD2. Per germline, CDR1 SGHNT and CDR2 YYREEE (reference sequence). V shed 4 bases and J 1 base; nucleotides not matched to a gene: 10. The CDR3 totals 18 residues. CDR3 sequence (DNA): TGTGCCAGCAGCCCAGGACTAGCGGGTGACTCTTCCTACAATGAGCAGTTCTTC. This encodes CASSPGLAGDSSYNEQFF.

The genes are TRBV29-1 and TRBJ2-1, with 9 bases fitting TRBD1. This CDR3 region has 15 residues. The V gene end was trimmed by 6 bases and the J gene end by 2 bases; junction bases not matched to a gene: 8. Germline CDR1 SQVTM, CDR2 ANQGSEA. The CDR3 sequence: CSVPPGTGTYNEQFF. The CDR3 nucleotides read TGCAGCGTCCCCCCCGGGACAGGGACCTACAATGAGCAGTTCTTC.

CDR3 in amino acids: CASSFYFYEEAFF. The CDR3 nucleotides read TGTGCCAGCAGCTTTTATTTCTATGAAGAAGCTTTCTTT. The rearrangement links TRBV5-5 to TRBJ1-1, with no clear D. Trimming shortened V by 2 bases and J by 8 bases, and 13 bases separated the two germline ends. Germline V gives CDR1 SGHKS, CDR2 YYEKEE (reference sequence). CDR3 length: 13 residues. Full variable domain (remainder filled in from reference TRBV5-5 and TRBJ1-1): DAGVTQSPTHLIKTRGQQVTLRCSPISGHKSVSWYQQVLGQGPQFIFQYYEKEERGRGNFPDRFSARQFPNYSSELNVNALLLGDSALYLCASSFYFYEEAFFGQGTRLTVV.

There are a few counts of this clone. This chain uses TRBV12-5 with TRBJ2-1; possibly TRBD2 for D (5 bases). CDR3 size: 16 residues. The germline V gene has CDR1 LGHNT and CDR2 FRNRAP. V shed 7 bases and J shed 7 bases, with 23 bases lying between them. Written as DNA, the CDR3 is TGTGCTAGTGCTCTGCGGCGAACAGATGGCGGGAATGAGCAGTTCTTC. Its protein is CASALRRTDGGNEQFF.

The chain employs TRBV7-9 and TRBJ2-1; D may be TRBD1 or TRBD2 (5 bases each). Trimming removed 3 bases at V and 7 bases at J, with 7 bases between. CDR1 and CDR2 (germline): SEHNR, FQNEAQ (reference sequence). This CDR3 comprises 12 residues. The CDR3 protein is CASSFWGNEQFF. In DNA, the CDR3 is TGTGCCAGCAGCTTCTGGGGGAATGAGCAGTTCTTC.